The 18 T cell receptor beta chains given below trace back to one sample, sequenced in a study of T cells in Graves' hyperthyroidism and ophthalmopathy. The TCR beta CDR3 regions underwent amplification using RNA transcripts as the source. HTBI primers drove first-round RT-PCR of the TCR CDR3. TCRdb recomputed calls from the multiplex PCR reads with MiXCR, one row per CDR3 protein. In the table there are 300,000 or so distinct CDR3 sequences, roughly 21% of which are singletons. The sequenced material came from blood. The receptors were sampled from a woman in her 50s with Graves' hyperthyroidism.

The gene calls are TRBV7-9 and TRBJ2-7; D is undetermined. The V end was cut by 0 bases, the J end by 0 bases, with 12 bases between. The CDR3 loop spans 16 amino acids. Germline V gene sequence: CDR1 SEHNR, CDR2 FQNEAQ (reference sequence). DNA for the CDR3: TGTGCCAGCAGCTTAGCACGAAGTGGAAGCTCCTACGAGCAGTACTTC. Translated: CASSLARSGSSYEQYF.

This clonotype was counted a few times. The chain couples TRBV5-1 to TRBJ2-5; 8 bases fit TRBD1. This CDR3 comprises 16 residues. After removal of 1 base from V and 4 bases from J, the junction contained 9 bases not matched to a gene. CDR1 is SGHRS, CDR2 YFSETQ, per germline. The CDR3 DNA sequence: TGCGCCAGCAGCTTGTTGGGACTCCAGGGGGCAGAGACCCAGTACTTC. Its translation is CASSLLGLQGAETQYF. Full variable domain (outside the CDR3, taken from reference TRBV5-1 and TRBJ2-5): KAGVTQTPRYLIKTRGQQVTLSCSPISGHRSVSWYQQTPGQGLQFLFEYFSETQRNKGNFPGRFSGRQFSNSRSEMNVSTLELGDSALYLCASSLLGLQGAETQYFGPGTRLLVL.

V usage is TRBV5-1 and J usage is TRBJ2-1; TRBD1 or TRBD2 may be the D gene (5 bases each). Germline values: CDR1 SGHRS, CDR2 YFSETQ. The CDR3 contains 15 residues. Trimming left V 4 bases short and J 0 bases short, with 11 bases between. The CDR3 sequence: CASSGSGGSYNEQFF. As DNA, the CDR3 is TGCGCCAGCAGCGGAAGTGGGGGCTCCTACAATGAGCAGTTCTTC.

This clonotype has only a few counts. The DNA is omitted, as the CDR3 cannot be located on it reliably, and the CDR3 follows TCRdb's listing. The chain is built from TRBV28 and TRBJ2-1; TRBD1 is the table's D call, not checked against the DNA. Termini included, the CDR3 measures 16 amino acids. The V gene's germline CDR1 is MDHEN and CDR2 SYDVKM. CDR3 in amino acids: CASSSSGQGFHNEQFF.

The table lists this clonotype with a few counts. The chain joins TRBV12-3 or TRBV12-4 to TRBJ2-6; no firm D call. The ends were cut back, 8 bases at V and 5 bases at J, with 7 bases in the middle. CDR3 length: 12 amino acids. The CDR3 region has the DNA TGTGCCAGCTCCGGATGGGCCAACGTCCTGACTTTC. It is translated as CASSGWANVLTF.

The V call is TRBV28, the J call TRBJ2-7, with 14 bases fitting TRBD2. V was clipped by 4 bases and J by 1 base; unmatched bases: 3. The CDR3 spans 16 residues. Germline assignment: CDR1 MDHEN and CDR2 SYDVKM. CDR3 residues: CASSSGTSGRSYEQYF. CDR3 sequence (DNA): TGTGCCAGCAGTTCCGGGACTAGCGGGAGATCCTACGAGCAGTACTTC.

In its sample, this clonotype was seen a few times. The chain employs TRBV28 and TRBJ1-5; D gene unclear. CDR3 length equals 16 residues. The germline gives CDR1 MDHEN, CDR2 SYDVKM. V was trimmed by 7 bases and J by 0 bases, leaving 16 bases between them. This chain's CDR3 is CASTLGRVLSNQPQHF. The CDR3 coding sequence is TGTGCCAGCACCCTCGGGCGGGTTCTTAGCAATCAGCCCCAGCATTTT. Filled out from reference TRBV28 and TRBJ1-5, the complete variable domain reads DVKVTQSSRYLVKRTGEKVFLECVQDMDHENMFWYRQDPGLGLRLIYFSYDVKMKEKGDIPEGYSVSREKKERFSLILESASTNQTSMYLCASTLGRVLSNQPQHFGDGTRLSIL.

A few counts support this clonotype. The chain combines TRBV28 with TRBJ1-6; the match to TRBD1 covers 10 bases. The CDR3 covers 16 residues. The V gene's germline CDR1 is MDHEN and CDR2 SYDVKM. V lost 0 bases and J lost 9; bases outside the gene matches: 5. This chain's CDR3 is CASSLWRGQGSSPLHF. The CDR3 DNA reads as TGTGCCAGCAGTTTATGGAGGGGACAGGGGAGTTCACCCCTCCACTTT.

Only a few counts were recorded for this clonotype. V usage is TRBV3-1 and J usage is TRBJ2-5; 12 nucleotides agree with TRBD1. There are 18 residues in the CDR3. Losses at the gene ends were 5 bases for V and 2 bases for J; bases not matched to a gene: 12. Germline CDR1 LGHDT, CDR2 YNNKEL (reference sequence). CDR3 amino acids: CASSGTGGARGVQETQYF. Here the CDR3 DNA reads TGTGCCAGCAGCGGGACAGGGGGCGCGCGGGGGGTTCAAGAGACCCAGTACTTC.

This clonotype was seen many times. The chain has TRBV7-3 and TRBJ2-3; D call uncertain. V lost 5 bases, J lost 4 bases, and 13 bases lay in between. Germline V gene sequence: CDR1 SGHTA, CDR2 FQGTGA. The CDR3 is 14 residues long. CDR3 nucleotides: TGTGCCAGCAGCCCCAAACTACCTCCAGATACGCAGTATTTT. It is translated as CASSPKLPPDTQYF.

This clonotype was seen ten or more times. The chain uses TRBV7-9 and TRBJ2-7; the D gene is possibly TRBD2 (5 bases). CDR1 and CDR2 from the germline V gene are SEHNR and FQNEAQ (reference sequence). V lost 5 bases to trimming and J lost 5 bases, with 16 bases between them. This CDR3 has 14 residues. The CDR3 bases are TGTGCCAGCAGCCCCGCGAGGGTAACGGACGAGCAGTACTTC. This encodes CASSPARVTDEQYF.

This clonotype appeared many times. The chain joins TRBV29-1 to TRBJ2-3, with a tentative D call TRBD1 (6 bases). Germline-derived CDR1 and CDR2 are SQVTM and ANQGSEA. Trimming removed 4 bases at V and 6 bases at J, with 20 bases between. The CDR3 has 15 amino acids. Here the CDR3 reads CSVGPLTGSGDTQYF. Written as DNA, the CDR3 is TGCAGCGTTGGACCCTTGACAGGAAGCGGTGATACGCAGTATTTT.

Concerning this clonotype: It may be a read error: a sequence one base away is much more abundant. This rearrangement joins TRBV27 to TRBJ2-4; 8 nucleotides line up with TRBD1. Looked up from germline, CDR1 is MNHEY and CDR2 is SMNVEV (reference sequence). The trim removed 3 bases at V and 2 bases at J, leaving 12 bases unmatched. The CDR3 has 18 residues. Here the CDR3 reads CASSFGVLGQDSKNIQYF. The CDR3 nucleotides read TGTGCCAGCAGTTTCGGCGTTTTGGGACAGGATTCCAAAAACATTCAGTACTTC.

This clonotype was observed a few times. The chain employs TRBV5-1 and TRBJ1-6; TRBD1 matches 8 bases. The CDR3 covers 14 residues. Trimming cost V 4 bases and J 10 bases; bases outside gene matches: 7. Germline loops: CDR1 SGHRS, CDR2 YFSETQ. The CDR3 is CASSLPGGNSPLHF. CDR3 DNA sequence: TGCGCCAGCAGCCTGCCAGGGGGCAACTCACCCCTCCACTTT. The full variable domain, with the rest looked up from reference TRBV5-1 and TRBJ1-6, is KAGVTQTPRYLIKTRGQQVTLSCSPISGHRSVSWYQQTPGQGLQFLFEYFSETQRNKGNFPGRFSGRQFSNSRSEMNVSTLELGDSALYLCASSLPGGNSPLHFGNGTRLTVT.

The chain couples TRBV7-8 to TRBJ1-1; 7 nucleotides agree with TRBD1. This CDR3 has 16 residues. V was pared by 4 bases and J by 3 bases, with 11 bases of the junction left unmatched. The V gene's germline CDR1 is SGHVS and CDR2 FQNEAQ. The CDR3 bases are TGTGCCAGCAGCTCCGCACAGGGGAGATACGACACTGAAGCTTTCTTT. Its translation is CASSSAQGRYDTEAFF.

This clonotype was counted ten times or more. The chain joins TRBV12-3 or TRBV12-4 to TRBJ1-2; D uncertain. Trimming removed 3 bases from V and 4 bases from J, with 6 bases in between. CDR3 length: 12 residues. The CDR3 DNA is TGTGCCAGCAGTTTGGACGGCTATGGCTACACCTTC. Its protein product is CASSLDGYGYTF.

This clonotype was seen a handful of times. The chain has TRBV6-5 and TRBJ1-2; D uncertain. The CDR3 sequence is 13 residues long. With 0 bases removed from V and 8 bases from J, the gap between germline ends came to 10 bases. Germline V gene sequence: CDR1 MNHEY, CDR2 SVGAGI. The CDR3, as DNA: TGTGCCAGCAGTTACTCGACGGCAAGAGGCTACACCTTC. Its protein product is CASSYSTARGYTF.

The table lists this clonotype with many counts. The chain employs TRBV20-1 and TRBJ2-2; D is unresolved. Germline CDR1 is DFQATT and CDR2 is SNEGSKA (reference sequence). Trimming stripped 0 bases from V and 7 bases from J, with 15 bases between. The CDR3 runs 15 residues. The CDR3: CSARDIGRPNGELFF. CDR3 nucleotide sequence: TGCAGTGCTAGAGATATTGGCAGGCCAAACGGGGAGCTGTTTTTT.